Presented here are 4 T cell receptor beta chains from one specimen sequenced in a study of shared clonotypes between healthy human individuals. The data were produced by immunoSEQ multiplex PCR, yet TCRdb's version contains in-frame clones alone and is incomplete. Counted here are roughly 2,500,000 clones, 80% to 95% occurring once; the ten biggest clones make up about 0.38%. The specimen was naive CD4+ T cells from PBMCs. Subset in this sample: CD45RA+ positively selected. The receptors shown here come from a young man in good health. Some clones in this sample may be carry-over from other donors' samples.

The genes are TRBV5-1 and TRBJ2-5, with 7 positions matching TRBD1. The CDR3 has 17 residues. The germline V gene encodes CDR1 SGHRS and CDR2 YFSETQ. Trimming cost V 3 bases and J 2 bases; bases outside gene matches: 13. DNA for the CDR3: TGCGCCAGCAGCTCGACCGGGACAGTTGTATTTCAAGAGACCCAGTACTTC. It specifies CASSSTGTVVFQETQYF.

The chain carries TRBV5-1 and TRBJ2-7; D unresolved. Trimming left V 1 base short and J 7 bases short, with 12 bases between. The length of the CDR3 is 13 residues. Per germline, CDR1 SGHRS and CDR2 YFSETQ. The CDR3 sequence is CASSLNRELEQYF. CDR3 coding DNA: TGCGCCAGCAGCTTGAATCGCGAGCTGGAGCAGTACTTC.

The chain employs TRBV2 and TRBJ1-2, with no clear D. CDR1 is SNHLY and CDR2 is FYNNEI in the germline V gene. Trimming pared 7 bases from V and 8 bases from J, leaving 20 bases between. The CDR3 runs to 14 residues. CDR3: CASNWGGPAGGYTF. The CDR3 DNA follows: TGTGCCAGCAACTGGGGAGGGCCGGCGGGAGGCTACACCTTC.

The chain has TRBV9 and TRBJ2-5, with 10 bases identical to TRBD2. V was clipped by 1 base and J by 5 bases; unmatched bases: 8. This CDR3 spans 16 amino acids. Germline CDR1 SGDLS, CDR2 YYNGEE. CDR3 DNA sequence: TGTGCCAGCAGCGTATCCGGACTAGCGGACGGGGAGACCCAGTACTTC. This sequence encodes CASSVSGLADGETQYF.